The clone carrying this TCR beta chain was seen just once. The source of the sample is a study of control samples from healthy donors and cancer patients. Germline CDR1 is SEHNR and CDR2 is FQNEAQ (reference sequence). This CDR3 has 16 amino acids. Trimming took 5 bases from V and 4 from J; bases not matched to a gene: 11. Profiling relied on immunoSEQ multiplex PCR, and the TCRdb table lists in-frame clones only, not all of them. The sample has around 7,400 clones, approximately 77% seen once. Sequenced: PBMCs. This sequence joins TRBV7-9 and TRBJ2-4, with 7 bases identical to TRBD1. The TCR sequence derives from a man aged 65 to 79 with lung cancer. The CDR3 region has the DNA TGTGCCAGCAGCAACCGGGACAGTGGGATAAAAAACATTCAGTACTTC. Encoded protein: CASSNRDSGIKNIQYF.